These 27 T cell receptor beta chains were sequenced from one sample in a study of shared clonotypes between healthy human individuals (dated by TCRdb to the early 2020s). Library preparation used the immunoSEQ multiplex PCR assay. TCRdb mirrors the immuneACCESS table, restricted to in-frame sequences. Some clones are absent from its copies; in checked studies, under half trace to an unresolved V gene, and the reason for the others is unknown. The sample table shows 1.6 million or so clones, and about 96% are seen once. Approximately 1% of the sample rests with the top ten. Sequenced sample: naive CD4+ T cells sorted from blood. The cell subset or site label on this specimen signifies: CD45RA+ positively selected. The receptors stem from a young man in good health.

The chain has TRBV9 and TRBJ2-7; D tentatively reads TRBD1 or TRBD2 (5 bases each). Per the germline V gene, CDR1 is SGDLS and CDR2 is YYNGEE. V was trimmed by 0 bases and J by 7 bases, leaving 14 bases between them. There are 14 residues in the CDR3. CDR3 loop: CASSVVSGAGEQYF. CDR3 coding DNA: TGTGCCAGCAGCGTAGTGTCCGGGGCTGGGGAGCAGTACTTC. The complete variable domain, with remaining parts taken from reference TRBV9 and TRBJ2-7, reads DSGVTQTPKHLITATGQRVTLRCSPRSGDLSVYWYQQSLDQGLQFLIQYYNGEERAKGNILERFSAQQFPDLHSELNLSSLELGDSALYFCASSVVSGAGEQYFGPGTRLTVT.

The genes are TRBV6-4 and TRBJ2-1; 9 bases are shared with TRBD2. CDR1 and CDR2 (germline): MRHNA, SNTAGT. The CDR3 runs to 14 residues. After removal of 6 bases from V and 9 bases from J, the junction contained 9 bases not matched to a gene. The CDR3 spells CASSIAGEGGEQFF. The DNA for the CDR3 is TGTGCCAGCAGCATAGCGGGAGAGGGGGGTGAGCAGTTCTTC.

The V and J genes are TRBV6-1 and TRBJ2-3; D unclear. CDR1 is MNHNS and CDR2 is SASEGT in the germline V gene. This CDR3 has 12 residues. The V end was cut by 6 bases, the J end by 6 bases, with 10 bases between. CDR3 sequence (DNA): TGTGCCAGCAGGATCCAAGGGGATACGCAGTATTTT. The encoded protein is CASRIQGDTQYF.

V usage is TRBV28 and J usage is TRBJ2-1; 10 bases align to TRBD2. The CDR3 extends over 16 amino acids. Germline CDR1 reads MDHEN; CDR2 reads SYDVKM. V was pared by 3 bases and J by 0 bases, with 2 bases of the junction left unmatched. The CDR3 coding sequence is TGTGCCAGCAGTTTGGGACTAGCGCGCTCCTACAATGAGCAGTTCTTC. Its translation: CASSLGLARSYNEQFF.

The rearrangement joins TRBV27 to TRBJ2-1; TRBD2 matches at 10 bases. J was trimmed by 9 bases and V by 5 bases; bases with no gene match: 4. This CDR3 is 13 amino acids long. Germline loops: CDR1 MNHEY, CDR2 SMNVEV (reference sequence). CDR3: CASSALAGAEQFF. In DNA, the CDR3 is TGTGCCAGCAGTGCCCTAGCGGGAGCTGAGCAGTTCTTC.

The chain combines TRBV25-1 with TRBJ2-3, with 10 nucleotides matching TRBD1. The V and J ends lost 6 bases and 1 base, in that order; junction bases with no gene match: 7. Germline-derived CDR1 and CDR2 are MGHDK and SYGVNS. The CDR3 totals 16 residues. The CDR3 sequence: CASRRMGTGGTDTQYF. CDR3 bases: TGTGCCAGCAGGAGGATGGGGACAGGGGGCACAGATACGCAGTATTTT. Supplemented by reference TRBV25-1 and TRBJ2-3, the full variable domain reads EADIYQTPRYLVIGTGKKITLECSQTMGHDKMYWYQQDPGMELHLIHYSYGVNSTEKGDLSSESTVSRIRTEHFPLTLESARPSHTSQYLCASRRMGTGGTDTQYFGPGTRLTVL.

The chain couples TRBV6-5 to TRBJ1-1; D gene uncertain. The CDR3 consists of 12 residues. The V gene's germline CDR1 is MNHEY and CDR2 SVGAGI. Trimming removed 2 bases from V and 4 bases from J, with 5 bases in between. CDR3 residues: CASSYGPTEAFF. The DNA of the CDR3 is TGTGCCAGCAGTTACGGCCCCACTGAAGCTTTCTTT.

The V and J genes are TRBV7-9 and TRBJ2-7, with 8 nucleotides matching TRBD1. This CDR3 comprises 15 residues. V gave up 2 bases and J gave up 2 bases; unmatched junction bases: 5. CDR1 is SEHNR, CDR2 FQNEAQ, per germline (reference sequence). For the CDR3, the DNA is TGTGCCAGCAGCTTATATGGGACAGGAACCTACGAGCAGTACTTC. Encoded protein: CASSLYGTGTYEQYF.

The chain employs TRBV28 and TRBJ2-3, with D maybe TRBD2 (5 bases). The CDR3 has 15 amino acids. Per the germline V gene, CDR1 is MDHEN and CDR2 is SYDVKM. V gave up 1 base and J gave up 6 bases, with 14 bases separating them. The CDR3 bases are TGTGCCAGCAGTTTATCACCAGCACCGGGGGATACGCAGTATTTT. Amino acid sequence: CASSLSPAPGDTQYF.

This rearrangement joins TRBV5-1 to TRBJ2-6; weak D call: TRBD1 (6 bases). The germline gives CDR1 SGHRS, CDR2 YFSETQ. V was trimmed by 2 bases and J by 1 base, leaving 7 bases between them. The CDR3 runs 15 residues. The CDR3 DNA follows: TGCGCCAGCAGCTTTACAGGGTCTGGGGCCAACGTCCTGACTTTC. As protein: CASSFTGSGANVLTF.

CDR3 DNA sequence: TGCGCCAGCAGCTTGGTAGGAAAAACTAATGAAAAACTGTTTTTT. Protein sequence: CASSLVGKTNEKLFF. This chain uses TRBV5-1 with TRBJ1-4; no clear D gene. Germline V lookup: CDR1 SGHRS, CDR2 YFSETQ. The CDR3 is 15 residues long. Trimming left V 0 bases short and J 1 base short, with 7 bases between. Based on the CDR3 plus reference TRBV5-1 and TRBJ1-4, the full variable domain is KAGVTQTPRYLIKTRGQQVTLSCSPISGHRSVSWYQQTPGQGLQFLFEYFSETQRNKGNFPGRFSGRQFSNSRSEMNVSTLELGDSALYLCASSLVGKTNEKLFFGSGTQLSVL.

The genes are TRBV15 and TRBJ1-1; 8 nucleotides agree with TRBD1. Germline V CDR1 and CDR2: LNHNV, YYDKDF (reference sequence). This CDR3 has 14 amino acids. The V segment lost 5 bases and the J segment 4 bases; nucleotides outside the gene matches: 6. CDR3 in DNA: TGTGCCACCAGCTATGTTACAGGGGGCACTGAAGCTTTCTTT. Its translation is CATSYVTGGTEAFF.

V usage is TRBV5-8 and J usage is TRBJ1-1, with a possible D match to TRBD1 (6 bases). Trimming pared 6 bases from V and 11 bases from J, leaving 17 bases between. This CDR3 spans 12 amino acids. The germline CDR1 and CDR2 sequences are SGHTS and YDEGEE. As DNA, the CDR3 is TGTGCCAGCATTAGGGGGTTTAAGACCGCTTTCTTT. This gives the protein CASIRGFKTAFF.

This clone was seen once. The CDR3 sequence is CASSPRGQGVPEAFF. CDR3 DNA: TGTGCCAGCAGCCCAAGAGGACAGGGGGTCCCTGAAGCTTTCTTT. This rearrangement joins TRBV16 to TRBJ1-1; 10 bases are shared with TRBD1. Trimming took 4 bases from V and 6 from J; bases not matched to a gene: 8. The CDR3 totals 15 residues. Germline V lookup: CDR1 KGHSY, CDR2 FQNENV. The whole variable domain, remainder taken from reference TRBV16 and TRBJ1-1, is GEEVAQTPKHLVRGEGQKAKLYCAPIKGHSYVFWYQQVLKNEFKFLISFQNENVFDETGMPKERFSAKCLPNSPCSLEIQATKLEDSAVYFCASSPRGQGVPEAFFGQGTRLTVV.

The chain employs TRBV14 and TRBJ2-3; D is undetermined. V gave up 0 bases and J gave up 2 bases, with 9 bases separating them. Germline CDR1 and CDR2: SGHDN and FVKESK. This CDR3 is 15 amino acids long. The CDR3 is CASSQDWGFTDTQYF. CDR3 DNA sequence: TGTGCCAGCAGCCAAGATTGGGGTTTCACAGATACGCAGTATTTT.

This clone came up once. The V and J genes are TRBV12-5 and TRBJ1-1; 7 bases agree with TRBD1. Losses at the gene ends were 6 bases for V and 2 bases for J; bases not matched to a gene: 6. CDR1 LGHNT and CDR2 FRNRAP come from the germline V gene. The CDR3 loop spans 14 amino acids. The CDR3 region is CASGTGQTNTEAFF. The CDR3 DNA sequence: TGTGCTAGTGGAACGGGACAGACAAACACTGAAGCTTTCTTT.

The chain combines TRBV7-9 with TRBJ1-2; D not resolved. The CDR3 length is 12 residues. Germline V gene lookup returns CDR1 SEHNR and CDR2 FQNEAQ (reference sequence). V gave up 5 bases and J gave up 7 bases, with 11 bases separating them. The CDR3 loop is CASSPGLFGYTF. The DNA for the CDR3 is TGTGCCAGCAGCCCCGGACTCTTTGGCTACACCTTC.

The chain links TRBV5-8 to TRBJ1-5; D is possibly TRBD1 (5 bases). The CDR3 covers 14 residues. Looked up from germline, CDR1 is SGHTS and CDR2 is YDEGEE. Deletions cut 0 bases from V and 3 bases from J, with 7 bases between. The CDR3 protein is CASSLGDYNQPQHF. The DNA for the CDR3 is TGTGCCAGCAGCTTGGGGGACTACAATCAGCCCCAGCATTTT.

The chain recombines TRBV5-4 with TRBJ2-3, with 9 bases fitting TRBD2. This CDR3 comprises 16 residues. V lost 0 bases and J lost 5; bases outside the gene matches: 7. The germline CDR1 and CDR2 sequences are SGHNT and YYREEE (reference sequence). The CDR3 sequence: CASSLGGLALGDTQYF. The CDR3, as DNA: TGTGCCAGCAGCTTGGGGGGACTAGCACTAGGAGATACGCAGTATTTT.

The rearrangement joins TRBV28 to TRBJ1-1; D might be TRBD1 (6 bases). The CDR3 covers 16 residues. Germline V gene sequence: CDR1 MDHEN, CDR2 SYDVKM. V lost 5 bases and J lost 4, with 20 bases in between. Here the CDR3 DNA reads TGTGCCAGCAGTCCGGGGGCCCCAAACGGGGGCACTGAAGCTTTCTTT. This codes for CASSPGAPNGGTEAFF.

V gene TRBV28 combines with J gene TRBJ2-1, with D hard to call. V gave up 6 bases and J gave up 10 bases, with 13 bases separating them. Germline CDR1 MDHEN, CDR2 SYDVKM. The CDR3 has 12 amino acids. CDR3 in amino acids: CASSSPSKEQFF. The CDR3 DNA follows: TGTGCCAGCAGCTCGCCAAGCAAGGAGCAGTTCTTC.

In the case of this clone: The same CDR3 arises from other DNA sequences in this sample as well. V is TRBV18 and J is TRBJ1-4; a weak D match, TRBD1 (5 bases). The CDR3 has 14 residues. Looked up from germline, CDR1 is KGHSH and CDR2 is LQKENI. Trimming took off 3 bases at V and 3 bases at J, with 8 bases between the two ends. CDR3 amino acids: CASSPQGSNEKLFF. The CDR3 DNA reads as TGTGCCAGCTCACCCCAGGGCTCTAATGAAAAACTGTTTTTT.

The rearrangement links TRBV5-4 to TRBJ2-1; D gene unclear. Germline V gene sequence: CDR1 SGHNT, CDR2 YYREEE (reference sequence). Deletions cut 0 bases from V and 10 bases from J, with 11 bases between. The CDR3 loop spans 13 amino acids. CDR3 region: CASSLVVTREQFF. The CDR3, as DNA: TGTGCCAGCAGCTTGGTGGTGACCCGAGAGCAGTTCTTC.

The chain joins TRBV30 to TRBJ1-1, with D possibly TRBD1 on 5 matching bases. Germline V gene data show CDR1 as GTSNPN and CDR2 as SVGIG (reference sequence). This CDR3 has 13 amino acids. The V end was cut by 5 bases, the J end by 0 bases, with 10 bases between. The CDR3, as DNA: TGTGCCTGGGGACACAAGGTGAACACTGAAGCTTTCTTT. As protein: CAWGHKVNTEAFF.

This clone appeared a few times. V is TRBV7-3 and J is TRBJ2-7, with a possible D match to TRBD2 (5 bases). V was trimmed by 4 bases and J by 5 bases, leaving 15 bases between them. The CDR3 is 14 amino acids. The germline gives CDR1 SGHTA, CDR2 FQGTGA. The DNA for the CDR3 is TGTGCCAGCAGCTCGGCATCAGCGGTGGACGAGCAGTACTTC. This translates into CASSSASAVDEQYF.

On this clone: Germline and junction disagree at one end, which may indicate a read error. The V and J genes are TRBV15 and TRBJ2-3; D may be TRBD2 (6 bases). The CDR3 runs 15 residues. Per the germline V gene, CDR1 is LNHNV and CDR2 is YYDKDF (reference sequence). CDR3 DNA sequence: TGTGCCACCAGCAGAGGAGGGACTTCCCTGGGTACGGAGTATTTT. Translation: CATSRGGTSLGTEYF.

A remark on this clone: Within the sample, other DNA sequences also encode this same CDR3. The chain has TRBV7-2 and TRBJ2-7; a possible D gene is TRBD2 (6 bases). Trimming stripped 0 bases from V and 3 bases from J, with 6 bases between. Germline values: CDR1 SGHTA, CDR2 FQGNSA. This CDR3 is 13 amino acids long. The CDR3 protein is CASSLAGGYEQYF. The DNA for the CDR3 is TGTGCCAGCAGCTTAGCCGGGGGCTACGAGCAGTACTTC.